The clone carrying this TCR beta chain has a count of ten or more. The sample is drawn from a study of read filtering for tumor transcriptome and immune sequencing. Study at large: Patients were approximately 18 male and around 15 female, mean age around 66 years, range roughly 47 to 80. Whole-transcriptome libraries were prepared after DNase treatment.

CDR1 and CDR2 from the germline V gene are KGHDR and SFDVKD. Germline trimming cut 7 bases from V and 2 bases from J; bases unmatched to any gene: 11. The CDR3 consists of 16 residues. This library used approximately 370 ng RNA and molecular barcoded adaptors spanning alpha/delta and beta/gamma chains. In TCRdb, the reads were re-called with MiXCR into one record per CDR3 protein. In the table there are roughly 46,000 distinct CDR3 sequences, approximately 12% of which are singletons. The sequencing sample was made of a population of CD138-negative cells sorted from bone marrow. This clonotype was obtained from a donor aged 40 or older with multiple myeloma. The rearrangement uses TRBV24-1 and TRBJ2-3; TRBD1 matches at 7 bases. CDR3 region: CATRPGQAGFTDTQYF. The DNA for the CDR3 is TGTGCCACCAGGCCCGGACAGGCAGGATTCACAGATACGCAGTATTTT.